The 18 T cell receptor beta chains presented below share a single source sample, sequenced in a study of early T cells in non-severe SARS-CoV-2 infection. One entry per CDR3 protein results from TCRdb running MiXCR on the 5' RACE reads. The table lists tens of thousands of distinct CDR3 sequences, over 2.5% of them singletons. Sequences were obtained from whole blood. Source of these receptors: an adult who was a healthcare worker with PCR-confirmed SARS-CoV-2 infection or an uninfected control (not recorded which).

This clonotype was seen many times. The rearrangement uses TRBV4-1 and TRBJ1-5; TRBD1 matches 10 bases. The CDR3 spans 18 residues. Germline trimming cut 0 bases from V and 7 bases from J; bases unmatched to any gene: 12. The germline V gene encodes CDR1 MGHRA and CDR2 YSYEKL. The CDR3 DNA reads TGCGCCAGCAGCCAAGAGCCGGGACAGGGGATTTCTGGACAGCCCCAGCATTTT. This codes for CASSQEPGQGISGQPQHF.

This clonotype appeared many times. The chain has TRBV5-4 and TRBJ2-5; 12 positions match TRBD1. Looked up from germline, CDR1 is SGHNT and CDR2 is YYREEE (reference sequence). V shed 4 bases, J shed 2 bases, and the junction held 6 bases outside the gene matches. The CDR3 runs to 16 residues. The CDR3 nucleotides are TGTGCCAGCAGCCAAGGGACAGGGGGCGGACAAGAGACCCAGTACTTC. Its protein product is CASSQGTGGGQETQYF.

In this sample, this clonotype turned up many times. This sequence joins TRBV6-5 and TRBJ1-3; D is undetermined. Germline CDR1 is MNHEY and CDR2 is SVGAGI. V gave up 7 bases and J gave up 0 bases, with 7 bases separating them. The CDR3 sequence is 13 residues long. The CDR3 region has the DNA TGTGCCAGCACACGAGGCTCTGGAAACACCATATATTTT. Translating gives CASTRGSGNTIYF.

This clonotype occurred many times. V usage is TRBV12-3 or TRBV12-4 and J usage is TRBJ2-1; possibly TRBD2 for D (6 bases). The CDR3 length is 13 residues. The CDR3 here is CASGPQNTYEQFF. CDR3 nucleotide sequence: TGTGCGAGCGGGCCACAAAACACCTATGAGCAGTTCTTC.

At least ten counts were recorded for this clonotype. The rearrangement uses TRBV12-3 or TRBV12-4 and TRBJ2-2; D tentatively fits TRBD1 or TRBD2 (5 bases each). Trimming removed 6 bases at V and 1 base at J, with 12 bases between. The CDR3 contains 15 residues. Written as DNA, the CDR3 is TGTGCCAGCAGCCCGGGACGGGGGAACACCGGGGAGCTGTTTTTT. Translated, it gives CASSPGRGNTGELFF.

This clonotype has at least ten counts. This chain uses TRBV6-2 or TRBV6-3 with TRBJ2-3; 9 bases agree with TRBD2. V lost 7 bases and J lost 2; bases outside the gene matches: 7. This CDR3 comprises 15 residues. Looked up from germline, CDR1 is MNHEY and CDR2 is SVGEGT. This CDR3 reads CASKVAGVITDTQYF. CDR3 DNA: TGTGCCAGCAAAGTAGCGGGGGTGATCACAGATACGCAGTATTTT.

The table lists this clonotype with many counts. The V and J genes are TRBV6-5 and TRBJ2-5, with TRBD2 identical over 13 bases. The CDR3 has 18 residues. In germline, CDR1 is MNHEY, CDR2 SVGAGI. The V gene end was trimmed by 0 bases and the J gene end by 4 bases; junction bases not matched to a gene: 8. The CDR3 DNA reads TGTGCCAGCAGTTACTCCCCCCGGGGACTAGCGGGGCGAGAGACCCAGTACTTC. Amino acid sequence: CASSYSPRGLAGRETQYF.

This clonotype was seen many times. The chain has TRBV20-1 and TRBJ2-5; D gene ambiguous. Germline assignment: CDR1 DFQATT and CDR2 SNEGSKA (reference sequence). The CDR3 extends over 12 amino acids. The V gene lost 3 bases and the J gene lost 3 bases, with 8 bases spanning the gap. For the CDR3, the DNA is TGCAGTGCTAGCGGAGTTAAAGAGACCCAGTACTTC. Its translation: CSASGVKETQYF.

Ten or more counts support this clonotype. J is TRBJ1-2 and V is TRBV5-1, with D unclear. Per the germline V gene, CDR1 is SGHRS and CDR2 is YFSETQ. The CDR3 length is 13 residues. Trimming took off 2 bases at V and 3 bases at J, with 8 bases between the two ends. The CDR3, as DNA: TGCGCCAGCAGCTTATGGGGAGACTATGGCTACACCTTC. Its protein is CASSLWGDYGYTF.

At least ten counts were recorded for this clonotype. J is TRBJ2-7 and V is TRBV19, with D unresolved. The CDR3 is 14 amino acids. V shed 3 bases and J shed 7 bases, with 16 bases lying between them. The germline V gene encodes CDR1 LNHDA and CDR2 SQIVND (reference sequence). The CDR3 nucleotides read TGTGCCAGTAGTATGACGCCTTTTACTGGGGAGCAGTACGTC. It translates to CASSMTPFTGEQYV.

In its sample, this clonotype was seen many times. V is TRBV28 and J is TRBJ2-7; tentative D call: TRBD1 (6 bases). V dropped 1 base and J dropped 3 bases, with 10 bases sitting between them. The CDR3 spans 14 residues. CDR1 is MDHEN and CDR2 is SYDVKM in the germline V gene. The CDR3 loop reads CASSLYGDIYEQYV. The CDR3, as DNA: TGTGCCAGCAGTTTATATGGGGACATCTACGAGCAGTACGTC.

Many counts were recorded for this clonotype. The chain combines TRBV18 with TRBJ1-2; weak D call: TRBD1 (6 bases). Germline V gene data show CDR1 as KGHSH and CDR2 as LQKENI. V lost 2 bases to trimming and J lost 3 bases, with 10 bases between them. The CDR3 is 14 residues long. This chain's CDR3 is CASSPSNRDYGYTF. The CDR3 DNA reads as TGTGCCAGCTCACCATCAAACAGGGACTATGGCTACACCTTC.

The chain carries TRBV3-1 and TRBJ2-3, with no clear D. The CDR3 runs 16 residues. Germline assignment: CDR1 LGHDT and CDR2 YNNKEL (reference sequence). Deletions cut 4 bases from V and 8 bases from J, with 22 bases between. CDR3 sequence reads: CASSLQSRSTPSTQYF. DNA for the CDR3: TGTGCCAGCAGCCTACAGTCCCGCTCGACTCCTTCTACGCAGTATTTT.

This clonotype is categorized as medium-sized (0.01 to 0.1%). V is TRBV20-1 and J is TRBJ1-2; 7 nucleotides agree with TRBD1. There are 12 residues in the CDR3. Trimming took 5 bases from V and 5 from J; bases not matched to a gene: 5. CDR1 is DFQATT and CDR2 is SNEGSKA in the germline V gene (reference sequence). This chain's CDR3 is CSASGTAYGYTF. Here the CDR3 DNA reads TGCAGTGCTTCCGGGACAGCTTATGGCTACACCTTC.

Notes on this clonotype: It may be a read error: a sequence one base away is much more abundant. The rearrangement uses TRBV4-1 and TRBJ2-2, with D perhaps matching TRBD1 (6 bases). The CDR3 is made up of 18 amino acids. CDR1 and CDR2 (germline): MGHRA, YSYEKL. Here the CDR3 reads CTSSEELGAARGSGELFF. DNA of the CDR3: TGCACCAGCAGCGAAGAGCTGGGGGCCGCCCGAGGAAGCGGGGAGCTGTTTTTT.

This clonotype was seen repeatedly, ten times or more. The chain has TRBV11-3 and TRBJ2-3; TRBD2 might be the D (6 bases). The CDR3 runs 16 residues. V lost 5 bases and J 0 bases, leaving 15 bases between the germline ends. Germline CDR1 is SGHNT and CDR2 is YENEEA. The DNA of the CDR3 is TGTGCCAGCAGCCTTTCCACTAGCCCCAGCACAGATACGCAGTATTTT. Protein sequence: CASSLSTSPSTDTQYF.

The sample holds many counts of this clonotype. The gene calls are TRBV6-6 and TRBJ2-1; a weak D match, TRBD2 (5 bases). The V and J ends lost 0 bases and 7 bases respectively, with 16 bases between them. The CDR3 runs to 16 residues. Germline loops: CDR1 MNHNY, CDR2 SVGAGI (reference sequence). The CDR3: CASSYSTGTPRNEQFF. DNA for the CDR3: TGTGCCAGCAGTTACTCGACGGGAACACCCAGGAATGAGCAGTTCTTC.

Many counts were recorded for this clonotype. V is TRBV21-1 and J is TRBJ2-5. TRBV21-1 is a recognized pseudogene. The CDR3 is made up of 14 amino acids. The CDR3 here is CASSKVRIIKTQYF. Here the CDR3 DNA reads TGTGCCAGCAGCAAAGTTCGAATCATCAAGACCCAGTACTTC.